This TCR beta chain was sequenced during a study of cytomegalovirus exposure and HLA in healthy donors. Whole-study findings and limits: In vitro experiments confirmed that three CMV-associated chains were specific for CMV antigens.

A word on this clone: Its antigen is still unknown.

Both 60 Vbeta primers and 13 Jbeta primers went into the PCR. Sequenced by immunoSEQ multiplex PCR; TCRdb stores in-frame clones only, minus some. The sample holds 84,000 or so clones, 65% to 85% seen once. The CDR3 extends over 15 amino acids. The V and J ends lost 2 bases and 11 bases respectively, with 18 bases between them. Germline loops: CDR1 MNHEY, CDR2 SMNVEV (reference sequence). This clonotype was sampled from a man aged 25 to 40 in good health and CMV-seronegative. The chain uses TRBV27 and TRBJ1-4; TRBD1 might be the D (6 bases). The sample taken for sequencing was PBMCs. DNA for the CDR3: TGTGCCAGCAGTTTAGAACAGGGTAATTACAGGAAACTGTTTTTT. Translation: CASSLEQGNYRKLFF.